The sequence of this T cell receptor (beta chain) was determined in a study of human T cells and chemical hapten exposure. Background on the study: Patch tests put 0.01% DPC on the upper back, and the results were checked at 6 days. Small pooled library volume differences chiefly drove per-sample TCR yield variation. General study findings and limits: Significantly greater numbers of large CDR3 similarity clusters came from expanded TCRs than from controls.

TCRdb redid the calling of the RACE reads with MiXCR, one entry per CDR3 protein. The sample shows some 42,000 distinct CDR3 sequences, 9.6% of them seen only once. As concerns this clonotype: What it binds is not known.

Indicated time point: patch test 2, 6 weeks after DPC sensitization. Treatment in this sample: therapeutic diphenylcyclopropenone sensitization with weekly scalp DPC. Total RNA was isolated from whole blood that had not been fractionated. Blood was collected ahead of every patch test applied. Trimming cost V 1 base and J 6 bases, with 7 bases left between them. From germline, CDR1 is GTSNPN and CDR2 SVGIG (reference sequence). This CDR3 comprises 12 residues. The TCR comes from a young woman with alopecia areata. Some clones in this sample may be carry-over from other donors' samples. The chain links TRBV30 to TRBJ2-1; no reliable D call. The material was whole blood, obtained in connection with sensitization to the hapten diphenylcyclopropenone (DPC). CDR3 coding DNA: TGTGCCTGGAGTGGCCTCGGCAATGAGCAGTTCTTC. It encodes CAWSGLGNEQFF.